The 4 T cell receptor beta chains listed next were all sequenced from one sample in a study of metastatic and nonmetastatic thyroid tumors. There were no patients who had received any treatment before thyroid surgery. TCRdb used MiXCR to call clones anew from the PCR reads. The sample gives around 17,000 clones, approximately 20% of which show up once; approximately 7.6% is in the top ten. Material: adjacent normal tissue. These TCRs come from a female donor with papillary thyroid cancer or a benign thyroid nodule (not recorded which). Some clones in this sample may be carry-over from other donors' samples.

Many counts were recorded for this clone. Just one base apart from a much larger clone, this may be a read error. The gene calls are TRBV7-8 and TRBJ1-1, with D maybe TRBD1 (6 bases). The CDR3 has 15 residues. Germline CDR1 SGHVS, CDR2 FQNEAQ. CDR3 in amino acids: CASSLIGGPGTEASF. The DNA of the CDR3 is TGTGCCAGCAGCTTAATTGGGGGGCCGGGAACTGAAGCTTCCTTT.

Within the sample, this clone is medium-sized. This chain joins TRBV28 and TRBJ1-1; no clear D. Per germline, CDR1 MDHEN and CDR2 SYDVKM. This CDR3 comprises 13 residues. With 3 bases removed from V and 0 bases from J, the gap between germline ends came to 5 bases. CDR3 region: CASSLAMNTEAFF. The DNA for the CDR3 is TGTGCCAGCAGTTTGGCCATGAACACTGAAGCTTTCTTT.

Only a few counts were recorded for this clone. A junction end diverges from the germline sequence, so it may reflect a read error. CDR3 sequence reads: CASSTWWGRQPHHF. CDR3 sequence (DNA): TGTGCCAGTAGTACCTGGTGGGGCCGCCAGCCCCATCATTTT. This chain connects TRBV19 to TRBJ1-5; a possible D gene is TRBD1 (5 bases). This CDR3 spans 14 amino acids. In germline, CDR1 is LNHDA, CDR2 SQIVND (reference sequence).

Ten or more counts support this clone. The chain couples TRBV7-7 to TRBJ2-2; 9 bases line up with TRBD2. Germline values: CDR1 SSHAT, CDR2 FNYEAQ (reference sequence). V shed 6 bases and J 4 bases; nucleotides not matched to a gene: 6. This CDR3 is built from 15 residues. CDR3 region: CASSPISGSTGELFF. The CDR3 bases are TGTGCCAGCAGTCCTATTAGCGGGAGCACCGGGGAGCTGTTTTTT.